The next 30 T cell receptor beta chains were all read from a single sample in a study of metastatic and nonmetastatic thyroid tumors. Patients were all untreated before their thyroid surgery. TCRdb recomputed clones from the PCR reads via MiXCR. The profile shows 60,000 to 75,000 clones, 4% to 5% of them singletons. The sequenced sample consisted of blood. The receptors stem from a female donor with papillary thyroid cancer or a benign thyroid nodule (not recorded which). Some clones in this sample may be carry-over from other donors' samples.

This clone was detected many times. The rearrangement joins TRBV20-1 to TRBJ2-4; TRBD1 might be the D (5 bases). Germline CDR1 DFQATT, CDR2 SNEGSKA (reference sequence). Trimming pared 6 bases from V and 3 bases from J, leaving 15 bases between. The CDR3 consists of 14 residues. The CDR3 reads CSANPSGNKNIQYF. The CDR3 coding sequence is TGCAGTGCCAACCCATCAGGGAACAAAAACATTCAGTACTTC.

This clone has at least ten counts. V usage is TRBV6-1 and J usage is TRBJ2-3, with 7 bases aligning to TRBD2. The V gene's germline CDR1 is MNHNS and CDR2 SASEGT. This CDR3 contains 15 residues. The V gene end was trimmed by 6 bases and the J gene end by 2 bases; junction bases not matched to a gene: 8. CDR3: CASRRSGIFTDTQYF. The CDR3 nucleotides read TGTGCCAGCAGACGAAGCGGGATATTCACAGATACGCAGTATTTT.

The rearrangement uses TRBV2 and TRBJ1-2; perhaps TRBD1 as D (5 bases). The CDR3 is 12 amino acids. The germline gives CDR1 SNHLY, CDR2 FYNNEI. The V end lost 6 bases, the J end lost 1 base, and 6 bases lay between the germline ends. This chain's CDR3 is CASSGGNYGYTF. The DNA for the CDR3 is TGTGCCAGCAGCGGGGGTAACTATGGCTACACCTTC.

This clone was detected many times. This rearrangement joins TRBV20-1 to TRBJ1-2, with a possible D match to TRBD1 (5 bases). CDR3 length: 14 residues. V was pared by 4 bases and J by 3 bases, with 15 bases between. The germline gives CDR1 DFQATT, CDR2 SNEGSKA (reference sequence). The DNA of the CDR3 is TGCAGTGCTACTACCCCGGGGGAGTACTATGGCTACACCTTC. Amino acids: CSATTPGEYYGYTF.

Ten or more counts support this clone. This rearrangement joins TRBV20-1 to TRBJ1-6; 7 bases fit TRBD1. Trimming cost V 1 base and J 6 bases; bases outside gene matches: 9. The germline V gene has CDR1 DFQATT and CDR2 SNEGSKA (reference sequence). The CDR3 totals 16 residues. Here the CDR3 DNA reads TGCAGTGCTAGAGCCATGGACCAGGGGGGTAATTCACCCCTCCACTTT. Translating gives CSARAMDQGGNSPLHF.

At least ten counts were recorded for this clone. The V gene is TRBV11-2, the J gene TRBJ2-1, with 8 nucleotides matching TRBD2. V was clipped by 1 base and J by 3 bases; unmatched bases: 2. Germline lookup yields CDR1 SGHAT and CDR2 FQNNGV. The CDR3 consists of 15 residues. The CDR3 DNA reads TGTGCCAGCAGCTTAGGGACTAGCAGCTACAATGAGCAGTTCTTC. Amino acid sequence: CASSLGTSSYNEQFF.

For this clone: This may stem from a read error, because a much larger clone lies one nucleotide away. At the DNA level, this CDR3 is encoded by other sequences in the same sample as well. The CDR3 protein is CASSTGQGWETQYF. The CDR3 DNA follows: TGTGCCAGTAGCACAGGACAGGGTTGGGAGACCCAGTACTTC. The chain has TRBV7-8 and TRBJ2-5; 8 bases are shared with TRBD1. CDR3 length: 14 amino acids. V trimming: 9 bases; J trimming: 5 bases; junction bases outside the gene matches: 11. Looked up from germline, CDR1 is SGHVS and CDR2 is FQNEAQ.

The sample holds many counts of this clone. The J gene is TRBJ2-7, the V gene TRBV11-2; perhaps D is TRBD1 or TRBD2 (5 bases each). The CDR3 covers 16 residues. V was pared by 1 base and J by 4 bases, with 17 bases between. Germline V gene sequence: CDR1 SGHAT, CDR2 FQNNGV. CDR3 loop: CASSLGGAPPPYEQYF. CDR3 DNA: TGTGCCAGCAGCTTAGGAGGGGCCCCACCGCCTTACGAGCAGTACTTC.

This clone was detected only a few times. The rearrangement uses TRBV28 and TRBJ2-1; D tentatively fits TRBD1 or TRBD2 (5 bases each). The ends were cut back, 6 bases at V and 8 bases at J, with 20 bases in the middle. This CDR3 spans 15 amino acids. Germline CDR1 reads MDHEN; CDR2 reads SYDVKM. In DNA, the CDR3 is TGTGCCAGCAGCTTCGGGACGAGCCGCATCGATGAGCAGTTCTTC. This codes for CASSFGTSRIDEQFF.

This clone has at least ten counts. The V call is TRBV28, the J call TRBJ2-3; D may be TRBD2 (6 bases). The germline gives CDR1 MDHEN, CDR2 SYDVKM. The CDR3 contains 14 residues. Trimming pared 5 bases from V and 5 bases from J, leaving 14 bases between. This chain's CDR3 is CASSPLTRQDTQYF. CDR3 DNA sequence: TGTGCCAGCAGTCCCCTGACTAGGCAAGATACGCAGTATTTT.

This clone occurred a few times. Given a much more abundant clone one base away, this may be a read error. The rearrangement links TRBV12-3 or TRBV12-4 to TRBJ2-2, with TRBD2 matching over 7 bases. The CDR3 runs 14 residues. After removal of 3 bases from V and 7 bases from J, the junction contained 5 bases not matched to a gene. CDR3 DNA: TGTGCCAGCAGTTTGTCTAGCGGAAGCGGGGAGCTGTTTTTT. This encodes CASSLSSGSGELFF.

The chain recombines TRBV6-1 with TRBJ1-1; no firm D call. This CDR3 has 13 residues. V was clipped by 11 bases and J by 6 bases, with 19 bases between them. CDR1 and CDR2 (germline): MNHNS, SASEGT. The CDR3 region has the DNA TGTGCCGTCAGTGTGGGCAGCCTGTCTGAAGCTTTCTTT. It specifies CAVSVGSLSEAFF.

This clone showed up just a few times. At one end the junction does not follow the germline gene, possibly because of a read error. The chain has TRBV6-2 or TRBV6-3 and TRBJ2-6; maybe TRBD1 (6 bases). CDR3 length: 16 residues. Germline values: CDR1 MNHEY, CDR2 SVGEGT. The CDR3 nucleotides are TGTGCCAGCAGTGGAGAGGCGGGTATGGGGGCCAACGTCTTGACTTTC. Its protein product is CASSGEAGMGANVLTF.

There are a few counts of this clone. The CDR3 nucleotides are TGTGCCAGCTCGCAGGGGTGGGACGAGCAGTACTTC. It is translated as CASSQGWDEQYF. V gene TRBV6-1 combines with J gene TRBJ2-7; D perhaps matches TRBD1 (6 bases). CDR1 is MNHNS and CDR2 is SASEGT in the germline V gene. Deletions cut 8 bases from V and 5 bases from J, with 13 bases between. The CDR3 sequence is 12 residues long.

This clone was seen many times. The chain recombines TRBV27 with TRBJ2-2, with 10 nucleotides matching TRBD1. The V gene end was trimmed by 8 bases and the J gene end by 6 bases; junction bases not matched to a gene: 9. The germline gives CDR1 MNHEY, CDR2 SMNVEV (reference sequence). The CDR3 is 15 residues long. CDR3 residues: CASRPGQGKSGELFF. CDR3 in DNA: TGTGCCAGCCGACCGGGACAGGGGAAATCCGGGGAGCTGTTTTTT.

This clone was recorded a few times. The chain carries TRBV28 and TRBJ1-1, with D possibly TRBD1 on 5 matching bases. Between the trimmed V and J ends, which lost 3 bases and 0 bases, there was a span of 5 bases. CDR1 MDHEN and CDR2 SYDVKM come from the germline V gene. The CDR3 has 13 residues. The CDR3 here is CASSFRVNTEAFF. The CDR3 coding sequence is TGTGCCAGCAGTTTCAGGGTGAACACTGAAGCTTTCTTT.

This clone was counted only a few times. Here the CDR3 DNA reads TGTGCCAGCAGCCAGAGAGGGGGCAATCAGCCCCAGCATTTT. This codes for CASSQRGGNQPQHF. This chain joins TRBV3-1 and TRBJ1-5; tentative D call: TRBD1 (5 bases). Trimming left V 3 bases short and J 2 bases short, with 8 bases between. Per the germline V gene, CDR1 is LGHDT and CDR2 is YNNKEL (reference sequence). The length of the CDR3 is 14 residues.

About this clone itself: Germline is not matched at one junction end, which may reflect a read error. The gene calls are TRBV12-3 or TRBV12-4 and TRBJ1-1; no clear D. The CDR3 runs 12 residues. CDR3 sequence (DNA): TGTGCCAGCATTTTCGGGTATACTGAAGATTTATTT. It is translated as CASIFGYTEDLF.

This clone showed up many times. The chain's CDR3 is CASSFQDRGGRSSYEQYF. The CDR3 DNA is TGTGCCAGCAGCTTCCAAGACAGGGGCGGACGGAGCTCCTACGAGCAGTACTTC. The chain carries TRBV11-3 and TRBJ2-7, with 8 bases fitting TRBD1. Trimming took 3 bases from V and 0 from J; bases not matched to a gene: 13. Per germline, CDR1 SGHNT and CDR2 YENEEA. The CDR3 extends over 18 amino acids. Complete variable domain (other parts from reference TRBV11-3 and TRBJ2-7): EAGVVQSPRYKIIEKKQPVAFWCNPISGHNTLYWYLQNLGQGPELLIRYENEEAVDDSQLPKDRFSAERLKGVDSTLKIQPAELGDSAVYLCASSFQDRGGRSSYEQYFGPGTRLTVT.

This clone appeared a few times. CDR3 residues: CASTNSGANVLTF. Here the CDR3 DNA reads TGTGCCAGCACCAACTCTGGGGCCAACGTCCTGACTTTC. The chain combines TRBV2 with TRBJ2-6; unclear D gene. V was pared by 7 bases and J by 0 bases, with 4 bases between. Germline CDR1 reads SNHLY; CDR2 reads FYNNEI. The CDR3 is 13 residues long.

This clone turned up a few times. The chain carries TRBV19 and TRBJ1-5; TRBD1 is a possible D gene (5 bases). V was cut by 7 bases and J by 3 bases, with 16 bases left in between. There are 15 residues in the CDR3. Germline CDR1 reads LNHDA; CDR2 reads SQIVND (reference sequence). The CDR3 nucleotides are TGTGCCAGTACCACCCGGGACGTGTACAATCAGCCCCAGCATTTT. Translation gives CASTTRDVYNQPQHF. The full variable domain, its missing parts supplied by reference TRBV19 and TRBJ1-5, is DGGITQSPKYLFRKEGQNVTLSCEQNLNHDAMYWYRQDPGQGLRLIYYSQIVNDFQKGDIAEGYSVSREKKESFPLTVTSAQKNPTAFYLCASTTRDVYNQPQHFGDGTRLSIL.

The rearrangement links TRBV6-4 to TRBJ1-1; D uncertain. The CDR3 is 13 residues long. Germline V CDR1 and CDR2: MRHNA, SNTAGT. Trimming removed 0 bases from V and 2 bases from J, with 4 bases in between. In DNA form, the CDR3 reads TGTGCCAGCAGTGACTCGGACAACACTGAAGCTTTCTTT. It specifies CASSDSDNTEAFF.

This clone appeared a few times. The chain is built from TRBV28 and TRBJ2-7; 7 nucleotides line up with TRBD1. Germline V gives CDR1 MDHEN, CDR2 SYDVKM. The V and J ends lost 9 bases and 4 bases, in that order; junction bases with no gene match: 18. The CDR3 has 16 residues. CDR3 sequence: CASIESPGRGPYEQYF. For the CDR3, the DNA is TGTGCCAGTATTGAAAGCCCGGGAAGGGGGCCATACGAGCAGTACTTC.

This clone was recorded many times. The gene calls are TRBV27 and TRBJ1-1; TRBD1 matches at 8 bases. V was clipped by 8 bases and J by 4 bases; unmatched bases: 6. This CDR3 comprises 13 residues. Germline V gene sequence: CDR1 MNHEY, CDR2 SMNVEV (reference sequence). The CDR3 reads CASGGQGGTEAFF. The CDR3 nucleotides read TGTGCCAGCGGCGGACAGGGCGGCACTGAAGCTTTCTTT.

This clone was detected many times. The V and J genes are TRBV12-3 or TRBV12-4 and TRBJ2-2, with TRBD1 as a possible D gene (6 bases). This CDR3 has 16 amino acids. Trimming removed 7 bases at V and 1 base at J, with 16 bases between. The CDR3 bases are TGTGCCAGCACCGAGGGGGTCCACGGGAACACCGGGGAGCTGTTTTTT. It is translated as CASTEGVHGNTGELFF.

This clone was counted ten times or more. This CDR3 is also generated by other DNA sequences in the sample. The CDR3 DNA reads TGTGCCAGTAGTATTCGGGCACAGGGGGATCAGCCCCAGCATTTT. It is translated as CASSIRAQGDQPQHF. The rearrangement joins TRBV19 to TRBJ1-5, with 8 bases fitting TRBD1. Germline V CDR1 and CDR2: LNHDA, SQIVND (reference sequence). The ends lost 3 bases at V and 5 bases at J; junction bases unmatched: 6. This CDR3 comprises 15 residues.

This clone was detected a few times. The J gene is TRBJ1-2, the V gene TRBV6-2 or TRBV6-3; perhaps TRBD1 as D (5 bases). Germline CDR1 MNHEY, CDR2 SVGEGT. This CDR3 has 16 residues. Trimming removed 4 bases from V and 1 base from J, with 16 bases in between. The CDR3 sequence: CASSWHTGTVNYGYTF. CDR3 DNA sequence: TGTGCCAGCAGTTGGCACACCGGGACGGTTAACTATGGCTACACCTTC.

This clone showed up many times. This rearrangement joins TRBV7-2 to TRBJ2-1; D may be TRBD2 (5 bases). Trimming stripped 5 bases from V and 8 bases from J, with 10 bases between. CDR3 length: 12 amino acids. From germline, CDR1 is SGHTA and CDR2 FQGNSA. The CDR3 DNA sequence: TGTGCCAGCAGCCGCCCGGGGTATGAGCAGTTCTTC. It encodes CASSRPGYEQFF.

This clone has a handful of counts. The chain uses TRBV2 and TRBJ2-2; 10 bases fit TRBD1. The ends lost 6 bases at V and 7 bases at J; junction bases unmatched: 5. Germline V lookup: CDR1 SNHLY, CDR2 FYNNEI. This CDR3 comprises 14 residues. The CDR3 nucleotides read TGTGCCAGCAGGGGACAGGGGTCCTGCGGGGAGCTGTTTTTT. Translation: CASRGQGSCGELFF.

With respect to this clone: Mismatch with germline at one junction end may stem from a read error. The gene calls are TRBV7-6 and TRBJ2-2; TRBD2 is a possible D gene (6 bases). CDR1 is SGHVS, CDR2 FNYEAQ, per germline. This CDR3 contains 18 residues. CDR3 region: CASSTDQTIGGNTWELFF. CDR3 nucleotide sequence: TGTGCCAGCAGCACAGATCAGACTATCGGGGGAAACACCTGGGAGCTGTTTTTT.